The T cell receptor (beta chain) described here comes from a study of OX40 agonist ivuxolimab in advanced cancers. Study context: The study treated patients with ivuxolimab, an agonistic anti-OX40 (CD134) antibody.

The germline CDR1 and CDR2 sequences are SGHRS and YFSETQ. CDR3 size: 11 residues. Trimming cost V 4 bases and J 2 bases, with 3 bases left between them. Sequenced by immunoSEQ multiplex PCR; TCRdb stores in-frame clones only, minus some. The sample carries some 80,000 clones, around 94% recorded once. The material was CD4+ or CD8+ T cells sorted from blood, obtained in a trial of the OX40 agonist ivuxolimab. J is TRBJ2-5 and V is TRBV5-1; no clear D. This sequence originates from an adult with an advanced solid tumor such as melanoma, head and neck, liver or kidney cancer. As DNA, the CDR3 is TGCGCCAGCAGCGCTCAAGAGACCCAGTACTTC. The encoded protein is CASSAQETQYF.